One sample yielded the 21 T cell receptor beta chains listed below, sequenced in a study of blood T cell repertoires in COVID-19. Sequencing used immunoSEQ multiplex PCR; TCRdb keeps in-frame clones, though not all of them. The sample lists about 110,000 clones; around four fifths were seen once. Input material: peripheral blood. All receptors derive from a woman aged 55-69 years with acute or convalescent COVID-19.

V and J are TRBV12-3 or TRBV12-4 and TRBJ2-7, with D possibly matching TRBD1 (6 bases). The CDR3 contains 13 residues. With 2 bases removed from V and 4 bases from J, the gap between germline ends came to 9 bases. The CDR3 nucleotides are TGTGCCAGCAGTTTACACAGGGAGTACGAGCAGTACTTC. Its protein is CASSLHREYEQYF.

The rearrangement links TRBV7-2 to TRBJ2-1, with D perhaps TRBD1 (6 bases). CDR1 and CDR2 from the germline V gene are SGHTA and FQGNSA. The CDR3 totals 15 residues. Deletions cut 2 bases from V and 3 bases from J, with 11 bases between. The DNA for the CDR3 is TGTGCCAGCAGCTTACAGGCAGGGGACTACAATGAGCAGTTCTTC. It encodes CASSLQAGDYNEQFF. Complete variable domain (other parts from reference TRBV7-2 and TRBJ2-1): GAGVSQSPSNKVTEKGKDVELRCDPISGHTALYWYRQSLGQGLEFLIYFQGNSAPDKSGLPSDRFSAERTGGSVSTLTIQRTQQEDSAVYLCASSLQAGDYNEQFFGPGTRLTVL.

With respect to this clone: Other nucleotide sequences from this sample produce the same CDR3. The CDR3 region has the DNA TGTGCCACCAGTGACCCCAGGGGGGGCAATCAGCCCCAGCATTTT. Its translation is CATSDPRGGNQPQHF. J is TRBJ1-5 and V is TRBV24-1, with 7 bases aligning to TRBD1. V was pared by 4 bases and J by 2 bases, with 4 bases of the junction left unmatched. This CDR3 contains 15 residues. CDR1 is KGHDR and CDR2 is SFDVKD in the germline V gene.

The chain carries TRBV19 and TRBJ1-1; possible D gene TRBD1, 5 bases. This CDR3 has 13 residues. V dropped 5 bases and J dropped 1 base, with 8 bases sitting between them. Germline lookup yields CDR1 LNHDA and CDR2 SQIVND (reference sequence). This CDR3 is CASSRQGNTEAFF. The DNA of the CDR3 is TGTGCCAGTAGTCGGCAGGGGAACACTGAAGCTTTCTTT.

V is TRBV14 and J is TRBJ1-2, with TRBD1 matching over 8 bases. There are 13 residues in the CDR3. Germline V gene data show CDR1 as SGHDN and CDR2 as FVKESK. With 10 bases clipped from V and 3 bases from J, the junction kept 7 bases outside the gene matches. In DNA, the CDR3 is TGTGCCATACCCGCGACAGGGGACTATGGCTACACCTTC. It codes for CAIPATGDYGYTF.

Only a few counts were recorded for this clone. V is TRBV28 and J is TRBJ1-6; D is undetermined. The germline CDR1 and CDR2 sequences are MDHEN and SYDVKM. The ends were cut back, 6 bases at V and 7 bases at J, with 16 bases in the middle. The CDR3 spans 15 residues. CDR3 sequence reads: CASRLYSSRNSPLHF. The CDR3 nucleotides are TGTGCCAGCAGGCTATACAGTTCGAGAAATTCACCCCTCCACTTT.

The V call is TRBV7-9, the J call TRBJ1-2; perhaps TRBD1 as D (5 bases). CDR1 SEHNR and CDR2 FQNEAQ come from the germline V gene (reference sequence). With 4 bases removed from V and 8 bases from J, the gap between germline ends came to 17 bases. CDR3 size: 14 residues. The CDR3 DNA reads TGTGCCAGCAGCTCCAGCGGGCTTCCAGGGGGCTACACCTTC. This sequence encodes CASSSSGLPGGYTF.

V and J are TRBV4-2 and TRBJ1-4, with 9 nucleotides matching TRBD1. The length of the CDR3 is 16 residues. CDR1 is LGHNA, CDR2 YNFKEQ, per germline. V was clipped by 0 bases and J by 5 bases; unmatched bases: 4. Written as DNA, the CDR3 is TGTGCCAGCAGCCAAGATCGGGGGACAGGGAATGAAAAACTGTTTTTT. It encodes CASSQDRGTGNEKLFF.

The V and J genes are TRBV6-1 and TRBJ1-2, with D maybe TRBD1 (6 bases). The V and J ends lost 3 bases and 2 bases respectively, with 7 bases between them. Germline V gene sequence: CDR1 MNHNS, CDR2 SASEGT. The length of the CDR3 is 13 residues. As DNA, the CDR3 is TGTGCCAGCAGTGACAGGGGCAACTATGGCTACACCTTC. It translates to CASSDRGNYGYTF.

This rearrangement joins TRBV3-1 (or the pseudogene TRBV3-2) to TRBJ1-2; D call uncertain. With 0 bases removed from V and 4 bases from J, the gap between germline ends came to 9 bases. The CDR3 totals 14 residues. CDR1 LGHDT and CDR2 YNNKEL come from the germline V gene (reference sequence). CDR3 DNA: TGTGCCAGCAGCCAAGACGACAAATTCTATGGCTACACCTTC. Residues: CASSQDDKFYGYTF.

The genes are TRBV27 and TRBJ1-1; TRBD1 matches 7 bases. The CDR3 is 16 residues long. Germline loops: CDR1 MNHEY, CDR2 SMNVEV (reference sequence). The V segment lost 0 bases and the J segment 6 bases; nucleotides outside the gene matches: 10. DNA of the CDR3: TGTGCCAGCAGTTTATCCTACCTGGGACAGACCGCTGAAGCTTTCTTT. Translating it yields CASSLSYLGQTAEAFF.

Written as DNA, the CDR3 is TGTGGTGGGGGGTCTGGTTCTGGGGCCAACGTCCTGACTTTC. This codes for CGGGSGSGANVLTF. The rearrangement joins TRBV30 to TRBJ2-6, with D possibly matching TRBD2 (6 bases). Germline lookup yields CDR1 GTSNPN and CDR2 SVGIG (reference sequence). The CDR3 length is 14 residues.

V usage is TRBV12-5 and J usage is TRBJ2-1, with D perhaps TRBD2 (6 bases). The CDR3 has 17 residues. V lost 4 bases, J lost 2 bases, and 18 bases lay in between. The V gene's germline CDR1 is LGHNT and CDR2 FRNRAP. The CDR3 loop is CASGSARRGSPYNEQFF. The CDR3 DNA follows: TGTGCTAGTGGTTCCGCACGGAGGGGAAGTCCCTACAATGAGCAGTTCTTC.

The V call is TRBV3-1 (or the pseudogene TRBV3-2), the J call TRBJ2-5, with 8 bases aligning to TRBD2. The germline CDR1 and CDR2 sequences are LGHDT and YNNKEL (reference sequence). V lost 2 bases to trimming and J lost 5 bases; unmatched junction nucleotides: 19. CDR3 size: 19 residues. In nucleotides, the CDR3 is TGTGCCAGCAGCCAAAGCCCCCCTGGAGCGGGGGTCGGGGAGGAGACCCAGTACTTC. This encodes CASSQSPPGAGVGEETQYF.

V gene TRBV6-2 or TRBV6-3 combines with J gene TRBJ1-6; 9 nucleotides agree with TRBD1. V was clipped by 6 bases and J by 11 bases; unmatched bases: 11. CDR1 and CDR2 from the germline V gene are MNHEY and SVGEGT. This CDR3 region has 15 residues. The CDR3 spells CASSDPRTGAAPLHF. The CDR3, as DNA: TGTGCCAGCAGCGACCCCCGGACAGGGGCGGCACCCCTCCACTTT.

This sequence joins TRBV7-9 and TRBJ1-1; no definite D call. Germline CDR1 reads SEHNR; CDR2 reads FQNEAQ (reference sequence). V was clipped by 3 bases and J by 1 base, with 9 bases between them. The CDR3 extends over 14 amino acids. DNA for the CDR3: TGTGCCAGCAGCTTCAGGCCGAGGAACACTGAAGCTTTCTTT. Residues: CASSFRPRNTEAFF.

The chain employs TRBV5-5 and TRBJ1-1; TRBD1 is a possible D gene (6 bases). Looked up from germline, CDR1 is SGHKS and CDR2 is YYEKEE (reference sequence). Trimming removed 4 bases at V and 5 bases at J, with 18 bases between. The CDR3 totals 15 residues. CDR3 nucleotide sequence: TGTGCCAGCAGCAAGGGGGTCACCTCGGGAACTGAAGCTTTCTTT. It encodes CASSKGVTSGTEAFF.

This sequence joins TRBV6-2 or TRBV6-3 and TRBJ1-1; D is ambiguous. The CDR3 has 14 residues. Deletions cut 2 bases from V and 5 bases from J, with 12 bases between. CDR1 MNHEY and CDR2 SVGEGT come from the germline V gene. CDR3 residues: CASSYETRTTEAFF. Here the CDR3 DNA reads TGTGCCAGCAGTTACGAGACACGAACGACTGAAGCTTTCTTT.

The chain carries TRBV18 and TRBJ2-1; tentatively, D is TRBD1 (5 bases). This CDR3 has 14 residues. Germline V lookup: CDR1 KGHSH, CDR2 LQKENI. Between the trimmed V and J ends, which lost 6 bases and 4 bases, there was a span of 13 bases. CDR3 nucleotides: TGTGCCAGCTCTCTGACAGCAGTGTACAATGAGCAGTTCTTC. This sequence encodes CASSLTAVYNEQFF.

The V and J genes are TRBV6-5 and TRBJ1-5, with 8 bases aligning to TRBD1. This CDR3 has 15 amino acids. The V gene's germline CDR1 is MNHEY and CDR2 SVGAGI. V shed 10 bases and J 0 bases; nucleotides not matched to a gene: 8. CDR3 in amino acids: CATTGDRYSNQPQHF. CDR3 DNA: TGTGCCACCACGGGGGACAGGTATAGCAATCAGCCCCAGCATTTT.

This rearrangement joins TRBV5-1 to TRBJ2-3; possibly TRBD1 for D (6 bases). V was cut by 4 bases and J by 2 bases, with 11 bases left in between. Germline V gene lookup returns CDR1 SGHRS and CDR2 YFSETQ. CDR3 length: 14 residues. The DNA for the CDR3 is TGCGCCAGCAGCCTTGGACAGCACACAGATACGCAGTATTTT. Translated, it gives CASSLGQHTDTQYF.